These 21 T cell receptor beta chains originate from one sample sequenced in a study of blood T cell repertoires in COVID-19. TCRdb's copy holds only in-frame clones and misses some; the assay was immunoSEQ multiplex PCR. The data contain around 180,000 clones, 60% to 85% of them singletons. The sample consisted of peripheral blood. These receptors were collected from a man aged 55 to 69 with active or convalescent COVID-19.

This CDR3 reads CASRTSATDTQYF. CDR3 in DNA: TGCGCCAGCAGGACTAGCGCCACAGATACGCAGTATTTT. V usage is TRBV5-1 and J usage is TRBJ2-3, with 8 positions matching TRBD2. CDR3 length equals 13 residues. Germline-derived CDR1 and CDR2 are SGHRS and YFSETQ. The V gene end was trimmed by 5 bases and the J gene end by 2 bases; junction bases not matched to a gene: 1.

The chain employs TRBV30 and TRBJ2-1, with 13 bases lining up with TRBD2. With V trimmed by 3 bases and J by 2 bases, 10 bases remained unmatched. The CDR3 totals 18 residues. Per the germline V gene, CDR1 is GTSNPN and CDR2 is SVGIG (reference sequence). The CDR3 sequence: CAWSGLAGEGGPYNEQFF. The DNA of the CDR3 is TGTGCCTGGAGCGGACTAGCGGGAGAGGGGGGCCCCTACAATGAGCAGTTCTTC.

J is TRBJ2-1 and V is TRBV5-1; 8 bases agree with TRBD2. Germline loops: CDR1 SGHRS, CDR2 YFSETQ. J lost 2 bases, V lost 0 bases, and 1 base had no gene match. The CDR3 is 15 residues long. This chain's CDR3 is CASSLGLATYNEQFF. CDR3 sequence (DNA): TGCGCCAGCAGCTTGGGACTAGCGACCTACAATGAGCAGTTCTTC.

This rearrangement joins TRBV14 to TRBJ2-1; 12 bases are shared with TRBD2. V was clipped by 2 bases and J by 5 bases; unmatched bases: 1. The CDR3 is 15 residues long. In germline, CDR1 is SGHDN, CDR2 FVKESK. CDR3 DNA sequence: TGTGCCAGCAGCCAAACTAGCGGGAGGCACAATGAGCAGTTCTTC. Translating gives CASSQTSGRHNEQFF.

This CDR3 is CATDRLNSPLHF. CDR3 bases: TGTGCCACGGACAGGCTTAATTCACCCCTCCACTTT. The V call is TRBV7-9, the J call TRBJ1-6; 7 nucleotides match TRBD1. V dropped 10 bases and J dropped 6; count of bases not matched to a gene: 3. Germline V CDR1 and CDR2: SEHNR, FQNEAQ (reference sequence). The CDR3 contains 12 residues. Together with reference TRBV7-9 and TRBJ1-6, the CDR3 gives the full variable domain: DTGVSQNPRHKITKRGQNVTFRCDPISEHNRLYWYRQTLGQGPEFLTYFQNEAQLEKSRLLSDRFSAERPKGSFSTLEIQRTEQGDSAMYLCATDRLNSPLHFGNGTRLTVT.

The DNA of the CDR3 is TGTGCCAGCTCACCTGGCTCTAACACTGAAGCTTTCTTT. It specifies CASSPGSNTEAFF. The chain carries TRBV18 and TRBJ1-1; D is undetermined. The CDR3 has 13 residues. The V and J ends lost 3 bases and 2 bases respectively, with 7 bases between them. Germline V CDR1 and CDR2: KGHSH, LQKENI.

The chain combines TRBV30 with TRBJ2-1; 8 bases agree with TRBD1. The CDR3 runs to 14 residues. Germline V gene lookup returns CDR1 GTSNPN and CDR2 SVGIG (reference sequence). J gave up 6 bases and V 4 bases, and 8 bases lay outside the gene matches. CDR3 loop: CAWNPGQEGNEQFF. Written as DNA, the CDR3 is TGTGCCTGGAACCCGGGACAGGAAGGCAATGAGCAGTTCTTC. The whole variable domain, filled in from reference TRBV30 and TRBJ2-1, reads SQTIHQWPATLVQPVGSPLSLECTVEGTSNPNLYWYRQAAGRGLQLLFYSVGIGQISSEVPQNLSASRPQDRQFILSSKKLLLSDSGFYLCAWNPGQEGNEQFFGPGTRLTVL.

This chain connects TRBV5-1 to TRBJ2-1; D gene unclear. Trimming removed 0 bases from V and 8 bases from J, with 9 bases in between. The germline V gene encodes CDR1 SGHRS and CDR2 YFSETQ. The CDR3 consists of 13 residues. The CDR3 loop is CASSLGQADEQFF. The CDR3 nucleotides are TGCGCCAGCAGCTTGGGGCAGGCTGATGAGCAGTTCTTC.

The genes are TRBV27 and TRBJ2-5; the match to TRBD2 covers 13 bases. Trimming removed 7 bases from V and 2 bases from J; junction bases left unmatched: 10. CDR1 and CDR2 from the germline V gene are MNHEY and SMNVEV (reference sequence). The CDR3 covers 17 residues. The CDR3 region is CASMRTSGGIPQETQYF. The CDR3 coding sequence is TGTGCCAGCATGAGGACTAGCGGGGGAATCCCACAAGAGACCCAGTACTTC.

This clone has only a few counts. V gene TRBV19 combines with J gene TRBJ2-1; TRBD2 aligns across 13 bases. The V gene's germline CDR1 is LNHDA and CDR2 SQIVND (reference sequence). The junction had 5 bases not matched to a gene; V was cut back by 5 bases and J by 7 bases. The CDR3 runs to 15 residues. For the CDR3, the DNA is TGTGCCAGTAGTGGACTAGCGGGAGCGAAGAATGAGCAGTTCTTC. It specifies CASSGLAGAKNEQFF. Together with reference TRBV19 and TRBJ2-1, the CDR3 gives the full variable domain: DGGITQSPKYLFRKEGQNVTLSCEQNLNHDAMYWYRQDPGQGLRLIYYSQIVNDFQKGDIAEGYSVSREKKESFPLTVTSAQKNPTAFYLCASSGLAGAKNEQFFGPGTRLTVL.

The J gene is TRBJ2-7, the V gene TRBV7-3; D call uncertain. With 0 bases removed from V and 1 base from J, the gap between germline ends came to 4 bases. CDR3 length: 13 amino acids. Germline CDR1 SGHTA, CDR2 FQGTGA. The CDR3 DNA follows: TGTGCCAGCAGCTTAACCTATTCCTACGAGCAGTACTTC. Amino acid sequence: CASSLTYSYEQYF.

J is TRBJ1-5 and V is TRBV7-2; 9 bases line up with TRBD1. This CDR3 is 15 amino acids long. Germline CDR1 and CDR2: SGHTA and FQGNSA. Unmatched junction bases numbered 8, after V lost 7 bases and J lost 4 bases. CDR3 sequence reads: CASTGTGRGNQPQHF. Written as DNA, the CDR3 is TGTGCCAGCACCGGGACAGGGCGTGGTAATCAGCCCCAGCATTTT.

The chain has TRBV29-1 and TRBJ2-6, with no clear D. V was shortened by 4 bases and J by 2 bases, with 9 bases between the two germline ends. Looked up from germline, CDR1 is SQVTM and CDR2 is ANQGSEA. This CDR3 comprises 14 residues. The CDR3 DNA reads as TGCAGCGTTGCTTTATCTGCTGGGGCCAACGTCCTGACTTTC. Translating gives CSVALSAGANVLTF. Complete variable domain (other parts from reference TRBV29-1 and TRBJ2-6): SAVISQKPSRDICQRGTSLTIQCQVDSQVTMMFWYRQQPGQSLTLIATANQGSEATYESGFVIDKFPISRPNLTFSTLTVSNMSPEDSSIYLCSVALSAGANVLTFGAGSRLTVL.

The chain recombines TRBV5-1 with TRBJ2-3; D is perhaps TRBD2 (7 bases). Trimming removed 2 bases from V and 11 bases from J, with 21 bases in between. The germline gives CDR1 SGHRS, CDR2 YFSETQ. The CDR3 spans 15 residues. The CDR3 protein is CASSFDLGGDVRQYF. In nucleotides, the CDR3 is TGCGCCAGCAGCTTCGATTTAGGGGGGGATGTAAGGCAGTATTTT.

The chain combines TRBV2 with TRBJ2-5; D gene uncertain. Germline CDR1 and CDR2: SNHLY and FYNNEI. The CDR3 runs to 11 residues. This chain's CDR3 is CASHLQETQYF. As DNA, the CDR3 is TGTGCTTCACACCTCCAAGAGACCCAGTACTTC.

This clone has more than one count but fewer than ten. The genes are TRBV29-1 and TRBJ2-3; TRBD2 agrees at 9 bases. The V segment lost 7 bases and the J segment 3 bases; nucleotides outside the gene matches: 2. The CDR3 extends over 12 amino acids. CDR1 is SQVTM and CDR2 is ANQGSEA in the germline V gene. CDR3 DNA sequence: TGCAGCGCTGCGGGGGGGACAGATACGCAGTATTTT. Translating it yields CSAAGGTDTQYF.

The CDR3 region is CASTQGLNQPQHF. Here the CDR3 DNA reads TGTGCCAGTACTCAGGGACTCAATCAGCCCCAGCATTTT. The genes are TRBV19 and TRBJ1-5, with D maybe TRBD1 (5 bases). The germline V gene encodes CDR1 LNHDA and CDR2 SQIVND (reference sequence). There are 13 residues in the CDR3. The ends were cut back, 7 bases at V and 3 bases at J, with 10 bases in the middle.

The V and J genes are TRBV18 and TRBJ1-6; possibly TRBD1 for D (6 bases). This CDR3 has 16 amino acids. V lost 6 bases, J lost 5 bases, and 17 bases lay in between. Germline V gene lookup returns CDR1 KGHSH and CDR2 LQKENI. The DNA of the CDR3 is TGTGCCAGCTCCGTTCACGGGGCAGGGGATAATTCACCCCTCCACTTT. Its translation: CASSVHGAGDNSPLHF.

Only a few counts were recorded for this clone. This chain joins TRBV19 and TRBJ2-7; the match to TRBD1 covers 9 bases. This CDR3 region has 14 residues. Germline V gene sequence: CDR1 LNHDA, CDR2 SQIVND (reference sequence). J gave up 5 bases and V 6 bases, and 8 bases lay outside the gene matches. The CDR3 bases are TGTGCCAGTAGGGGCCGGACAGGGGCCGACGAGCAGTACTTC. Its protein is CASRGRTGADEQYF.

The chain joins TRBV10-3 to TRBJ2-5, with 11 positions matching TRBD1. V shed 6 bases and J 4 bases; nucleotides not matched to a gene: 7. Germline CDR1 ENHRY, CDR2 SYGVKD. This CDR3 is 15 amino acids long. The DNA of the CDR3 is TGTGCCATCAGATCCGGGACAGGGGGTCCAGAGACCCAGTACTTC. Translating it yields CAIRSGTGGPETQYF.

V usage is TRBV6-2 or TRBV6-3 and J usage is TRBJ2-5; D perhaps matches TRBD1 (6 bases). The V gene's germline CDR1 is MNHEY and CDR2 SVGEGT. This CDR3 region has 14 residues. Trimming removed 5 bases at V and 3 bases at J, with 13 bases between. The CDR3 region has the DNA TGTGCCAGCAGTCCCCCCGGACAGAAAGAGACCCAGTACTTC. This gives the protein CASSPPGQKETQYF.